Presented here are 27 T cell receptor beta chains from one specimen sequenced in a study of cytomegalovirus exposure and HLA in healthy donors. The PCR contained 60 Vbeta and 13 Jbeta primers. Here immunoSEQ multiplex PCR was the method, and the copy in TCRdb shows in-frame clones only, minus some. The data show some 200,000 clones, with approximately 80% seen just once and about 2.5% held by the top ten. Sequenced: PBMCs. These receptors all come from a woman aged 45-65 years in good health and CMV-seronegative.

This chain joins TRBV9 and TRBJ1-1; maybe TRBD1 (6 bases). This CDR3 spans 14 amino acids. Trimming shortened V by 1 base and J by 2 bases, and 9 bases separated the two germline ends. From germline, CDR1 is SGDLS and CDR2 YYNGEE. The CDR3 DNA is TGTGCCAGCAGCGTAACAGGGAGCAACACTGAAGCTTTCTTT. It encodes CASSVTGSNTEAFF.

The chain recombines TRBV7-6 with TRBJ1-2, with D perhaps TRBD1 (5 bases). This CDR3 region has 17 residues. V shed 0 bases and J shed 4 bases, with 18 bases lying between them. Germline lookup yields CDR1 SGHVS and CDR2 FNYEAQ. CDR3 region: CASSLAQDKWSAYGYTF. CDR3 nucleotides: TGTGCCAGCAGCTTAGCGCAGGACAAATGGTCAGCCTATGGCTACACCTTC.

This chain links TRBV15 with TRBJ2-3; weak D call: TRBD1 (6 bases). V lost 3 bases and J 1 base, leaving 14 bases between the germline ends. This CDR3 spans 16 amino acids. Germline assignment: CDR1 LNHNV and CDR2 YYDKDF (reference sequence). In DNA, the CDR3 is TGTGCCACCAGCAGGACAGGTTTGTTGGGCACAGATACGCAGTATTTT. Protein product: CATSRTGLLGTDTQYF.

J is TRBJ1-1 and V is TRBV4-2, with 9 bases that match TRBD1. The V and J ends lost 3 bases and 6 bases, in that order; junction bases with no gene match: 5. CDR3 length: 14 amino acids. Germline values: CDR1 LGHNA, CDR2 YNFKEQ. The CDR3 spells CASSQMTGGAEAFF. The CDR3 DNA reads TGTGCCAGCAGCCAGATGACAGGGGGGGCTGAAGCTTTCTTT.

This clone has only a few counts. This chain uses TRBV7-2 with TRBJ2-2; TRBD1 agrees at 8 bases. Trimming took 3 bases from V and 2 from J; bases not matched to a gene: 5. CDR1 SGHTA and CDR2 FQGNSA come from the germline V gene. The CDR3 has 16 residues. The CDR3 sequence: CASSLAQGANTGELFF. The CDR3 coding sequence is TGTGCCAGCAGCTTGGCGCAGGGGGCAAACACCGGGGAGCTGTTTTTT.

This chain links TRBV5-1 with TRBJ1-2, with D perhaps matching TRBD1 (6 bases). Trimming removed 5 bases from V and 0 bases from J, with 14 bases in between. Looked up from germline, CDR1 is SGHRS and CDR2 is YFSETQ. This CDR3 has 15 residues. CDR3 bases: TGCGCCAGCAGACCGACACGACAGGCTAACTATGGCTACACCTTC. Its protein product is CASRPTRQANYGYTF.

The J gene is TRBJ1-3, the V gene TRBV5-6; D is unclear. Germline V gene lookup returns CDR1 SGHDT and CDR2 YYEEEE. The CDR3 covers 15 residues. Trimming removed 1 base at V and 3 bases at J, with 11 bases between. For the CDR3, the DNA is TGTGCCAGCAGCTTGCGGGGAACCCTTGGAAACACCATATATTTT. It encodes CASSLRGTLGNTIYF.

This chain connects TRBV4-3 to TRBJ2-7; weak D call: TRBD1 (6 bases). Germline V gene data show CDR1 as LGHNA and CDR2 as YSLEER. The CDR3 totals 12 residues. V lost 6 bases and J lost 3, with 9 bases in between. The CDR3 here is CASRSGVYEQYF. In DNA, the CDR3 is TGCGCCAGCAGGTCAGGGGTCTACGAGCAGTACTTC.

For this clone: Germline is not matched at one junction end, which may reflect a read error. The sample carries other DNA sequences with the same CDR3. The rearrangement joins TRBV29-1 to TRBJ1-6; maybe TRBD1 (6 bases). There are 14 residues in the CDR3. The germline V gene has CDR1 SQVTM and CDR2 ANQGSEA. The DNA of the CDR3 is TGCAGCGCCGGACAGACTTTCTATAATTCCCCCCTCCACTTT. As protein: CSAGQTFYNSPLHF.

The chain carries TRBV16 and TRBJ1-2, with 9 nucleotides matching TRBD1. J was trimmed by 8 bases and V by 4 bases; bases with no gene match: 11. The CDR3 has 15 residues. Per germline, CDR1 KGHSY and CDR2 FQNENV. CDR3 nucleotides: TGTGCCAGCAGCCTCCAAACCGGGACAGGGTCGGGCTACACCTTC. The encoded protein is CASSLQTGTGSGYTF.

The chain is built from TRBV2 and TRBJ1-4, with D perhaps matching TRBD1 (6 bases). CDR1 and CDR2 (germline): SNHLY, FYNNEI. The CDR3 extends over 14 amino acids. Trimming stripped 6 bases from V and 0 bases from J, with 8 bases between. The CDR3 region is CASRTGPTNEKLFF. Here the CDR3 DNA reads TGTGCCAGCAGGACAGGACCAACTAATGAAAAACTGTTTTTT.

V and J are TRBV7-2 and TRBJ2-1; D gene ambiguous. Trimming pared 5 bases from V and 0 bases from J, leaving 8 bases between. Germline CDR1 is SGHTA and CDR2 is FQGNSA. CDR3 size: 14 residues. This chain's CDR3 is CASSQTLSYNEQFF. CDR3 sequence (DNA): TGTGCCAGCAGCCAGACACTCTCCTACAATGAGCAGTTCTTC.

The CDR3 region has the DNA TGTGCCAGCAGCCCGGGACTAGCGGGTACCTACGAGCAGTACTTC. Translating gives CASSPGLAGTYEQYF. The rearrangement links TRBV14 to TRBJ2-7, with 12 bases fitting TRBD2. CDR3 length equals 15 residues. Germline-derived CDR1 and CDR2 are SGHDN and FVKESK. With V trimmed by 4 bases and J by 2 bases, 3 bases remained unmatched.

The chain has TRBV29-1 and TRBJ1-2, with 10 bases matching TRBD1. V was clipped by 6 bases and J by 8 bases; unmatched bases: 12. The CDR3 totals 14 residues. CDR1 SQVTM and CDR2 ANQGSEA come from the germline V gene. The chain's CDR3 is CSVPGGTGVRGYTF. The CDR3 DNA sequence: TGCAGCGTCCCTGGGGGGACAGGGGTTCGAGGCTACACCTTC.

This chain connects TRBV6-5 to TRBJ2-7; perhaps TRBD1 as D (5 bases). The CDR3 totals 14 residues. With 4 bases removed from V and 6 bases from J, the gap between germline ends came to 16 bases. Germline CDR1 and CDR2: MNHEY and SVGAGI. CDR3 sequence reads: CASSLAGPSGEQYF. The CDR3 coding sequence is TGTGCCAGCAGTTTGGCAGGGCCCTCGGGCGAGCAGTACTTC.

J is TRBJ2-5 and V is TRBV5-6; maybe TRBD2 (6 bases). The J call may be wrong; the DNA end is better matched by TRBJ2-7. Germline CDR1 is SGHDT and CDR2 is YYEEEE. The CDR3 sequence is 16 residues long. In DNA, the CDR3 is TGTGCCAGCAGCTTCCTACCCGACTCTAGCGCGGCCGAGCAGTACTTC. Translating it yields CASSFLPDSSAAEQYF.

The CDR3 is CASSVVGQGAHEQYF. CDR3 coding DNA: TGTGCCAGTAGCGTTGTTGGACAGGGGGCTCACGAGCAGTACTTC. The chain links TRBV19 to TRBJ2-7; 11 bases fit TRBD1. There are 15 residues in the CDR3. CDR1 is LNHDA and CDR2 is SQIVND in the germline V gene (reference sequence). After removal of 6 bases from V and 5 bases from J, the junction contained 9 bases not matched to a gene. Variable domain in full (rest from reference TRBV19 and TRBJ2-7): DGGITQSPKYLFRKEGQNVTLSCEQNLNHDAMYWYRQDPGQGLRLIYYSQIVNDFQKGDIAEGYSVSREKKESFPLTVTSAQKNPTAFYLCASSVVGQGAHEQYFGPGTRLTVT.

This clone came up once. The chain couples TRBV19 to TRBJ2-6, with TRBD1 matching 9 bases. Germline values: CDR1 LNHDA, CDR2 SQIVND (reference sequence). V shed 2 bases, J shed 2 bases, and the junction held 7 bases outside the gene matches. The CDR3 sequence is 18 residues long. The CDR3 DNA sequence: TGTGCCAGTAGTATAAAGACAGGGGGGAGCCCTGGGGCCAACGTCCTGACTTTC. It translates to CASSIKTGGSPGANVLTF.

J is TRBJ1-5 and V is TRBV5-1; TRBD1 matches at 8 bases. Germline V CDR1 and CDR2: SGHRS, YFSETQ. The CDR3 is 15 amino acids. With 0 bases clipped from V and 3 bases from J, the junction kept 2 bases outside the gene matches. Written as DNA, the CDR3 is TGCGCCAGCAGCTTGGCGGGACAGGACAATCAGCCCCAGCATTTT. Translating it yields CASSLAGQDNQPQHF.

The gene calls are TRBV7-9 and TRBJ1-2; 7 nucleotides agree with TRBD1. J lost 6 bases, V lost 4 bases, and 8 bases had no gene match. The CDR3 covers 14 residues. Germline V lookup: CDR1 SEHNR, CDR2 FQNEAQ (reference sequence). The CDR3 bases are TGTGCCAGCAGCTCGACAGGGAACCCTGATGGCTACACCTTC. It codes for CASSSTGNPDGYTF.

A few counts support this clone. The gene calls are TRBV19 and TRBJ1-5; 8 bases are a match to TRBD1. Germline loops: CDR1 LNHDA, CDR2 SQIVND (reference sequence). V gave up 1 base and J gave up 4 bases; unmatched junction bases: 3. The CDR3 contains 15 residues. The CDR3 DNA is TGTGCCAGTAGTATAGTCACAGGGGGAAATCAGCCCCAGCATTTT. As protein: CASSIVTGGNQPQHF.

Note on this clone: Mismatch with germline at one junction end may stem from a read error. The CDR3, as DNA: TGTTCCAGCAGCCCCCGGGACAGGGCCCCTAGGGCCTATGGCTACACCTTC. Translated: CSSSPRDRAPRAYGYTF. This sequence joins TRBV7-9 and TRBJ1-2; 9 bases are shared with TRBD1. CDR1 and CDR2 from the germline V gene are SEHNR and FQNEAQ (reference sequence). The CDR3 sequence is 17 residues long.

The CDR3 sequence is CASSRGAAGADTEAFF. CDR3 in DNA: TGCGCCAGCAGCCGAGGGGCGGCAGGGGCAGATACTGAAGCTTTCTTT. This chain joins TRBV4-3 and TRBJ1-1; D possibly corresponds to TRBD1 (6 bases). CDR1 LGHNA and CDR2 YSLEER come from the germline V gene. The CDR3 totals 16 residues. Between the trimmed V and J ends, which lost 4 bases and 5 bases, there was a span of 20 bases.

The CDR3 region is CASSRDRTYQETQYF. For the CDR3, the DNA is TGTGCCAGCAGCCGGGACAGGACCTACCAAGAGACCCAGTACTTC. J is TRBJ2-5 and V is TRBV7-6; 8 nucleotides match TRBD1. Germline V gives CDR1 SGHVS, CDR2 FNYEAQ. The J segment lost 0 bases and the V segment lost 5 bases, leaving 5 bases of the junction unmatched. The CDR3 extends over 15 amino acids.

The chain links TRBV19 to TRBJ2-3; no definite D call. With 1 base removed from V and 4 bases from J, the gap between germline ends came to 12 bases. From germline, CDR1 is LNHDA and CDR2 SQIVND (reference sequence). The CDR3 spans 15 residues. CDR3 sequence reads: CASSIGSGPPDTQYF. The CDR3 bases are TGTGCCAGTAGTATAGGTTCCGGTCCCCCAGATACGCAGTATTTT.

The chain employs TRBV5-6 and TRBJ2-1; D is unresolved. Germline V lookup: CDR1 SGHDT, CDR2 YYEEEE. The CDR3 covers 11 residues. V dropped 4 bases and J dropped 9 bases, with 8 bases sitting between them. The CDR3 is CASSESREQFF. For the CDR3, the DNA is TGTGCCAGCAGCGAGAGTCGTGAGCAGTTCTTC.

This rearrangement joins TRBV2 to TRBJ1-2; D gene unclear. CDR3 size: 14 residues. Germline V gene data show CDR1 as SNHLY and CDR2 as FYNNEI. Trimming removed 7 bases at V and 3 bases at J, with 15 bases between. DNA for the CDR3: TGTGCCAGCACGCGGCAGGAGGCATACTATGGCTACACCTTC. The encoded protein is CASTRQEAYYGYTF.